This TCR beta chain was obtained from a study of cytomegalovirus exposure and HLA in healthy donors. A multiplex PCR was run with 60 Vbeta primers and 13 Jbeta primers. Only in-frame clones appear in the TCRdb table, and some are missing; sequencing was by immunoSEQ multiplex PCR. This sample has 110,000 to 150,000 clones; 78% occur once, and the top ten carry about 3.2%. Donors counted as nominally healthy when sampled, yet unrecorded immune exposures were likely. This clone occurred once. The TCR was taken from a female donor in good health and CMV-seronegative. The material sequenced was PBMCs.

The CDR3 reads CASSSLARNEQFF. The CDR3 region has the DNA TGTGCCAGCAGCTCCCTGGCCCGCAATGAGCAGTTCTTC. The chain carries TRBV7-8 and TRBJ2-1; no firm D call. Germline values: CDR1 SGHVS, CDR2 FQNEAQ. The CDR3 consists of 13 residues. The V gene lost 4 bases and the J gene lost 6 bases, with 10 bases spanning the gap.